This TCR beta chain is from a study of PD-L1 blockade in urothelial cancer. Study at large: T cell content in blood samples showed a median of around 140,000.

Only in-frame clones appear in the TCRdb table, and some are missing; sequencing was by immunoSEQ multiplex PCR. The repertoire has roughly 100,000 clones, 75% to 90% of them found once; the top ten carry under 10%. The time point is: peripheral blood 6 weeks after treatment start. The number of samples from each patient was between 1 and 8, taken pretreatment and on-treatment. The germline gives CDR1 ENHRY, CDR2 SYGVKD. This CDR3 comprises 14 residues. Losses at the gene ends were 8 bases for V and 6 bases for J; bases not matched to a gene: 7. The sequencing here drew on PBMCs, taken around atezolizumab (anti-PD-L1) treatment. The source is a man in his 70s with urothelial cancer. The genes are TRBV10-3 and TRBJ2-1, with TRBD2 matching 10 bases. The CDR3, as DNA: TGTGCCATCGCGAGCGGGGGGGCCACCAATGAGCAGTTCTTC. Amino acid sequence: CAIASGGATNEQFF.